The 9 T cell receptor beta chains given below trace back to one sample, sequenced in a study of beta chain features in type 1 diabetes. Every bit of the isolated RNA underwent reverse transcription, so sequencing read expressed TCRB transcripts. Data came from immunoSEQ multiplex PCR; TCRdb stores just in-frame clones and leaves some out. The table records about 150,000 clones, approximately 52% of them present only once. Sequenced: Tregs from blood. These receptors all come from a man aged 18 to 35 in good health.

The sample holds one count of this clone. V gene TRBV19 combines with J gene TRBJ1-2; tentative D call: TRBD1 (5 bases). Germline CDR1 LNHDA, CDR2 SQIVND (reference sequence). V was shortened by 3 bases and J by 2 bases, with 7 bases between the two germline ends. The length of the CDR3 is 13 residues. CDR3 coding DNA: TGTGCCAGTAGTATGGCAGGGAACTATGGCTACACCTTC. It is translated as CASSMAGNYGYTF.

V gene TRBV5-4 combines with J gene TRBJ1-5, with a weak D call TRBD1 (5 bases). The CDR3 is 15 amino acids. Germline lookup yields CDR1 SGHNT and CDR2 YYREEE (reference sequence). Trimming cost V 4 bases and J 5 bases, with 16 bases left between them. The CDR3 DNA is TGTGCCAGCAGCCCAGGACCCGACAGTCATCAGCCCCAGCATTTT. Protein sequence: CASSPGPDSHQPQHF.

The genes are TRBV5-1 and TRBJ1-2; 10 bases are a match to TRBD1. The CDR3 sequence is 16 residues long. Germline V gene sequence: CDR1 SGHRS, CDR2 YFSETQ. With V trimmed by 1 base and J by 6 bases, 9 bases remained unmatched. The CDR3 nucleotides read TGCGCCAGCAGCTTGCCGCGACAGGGGGCGCCGGATGGCTACACCTTC. It is translated as CASSLPRQGAPDGYTF.

The J gene is TRBJ2-3, the V gene TRBV11-2, with TRBD1 matching 8 bases. Germline-derived CDR1 and CDR2 are SGHAT and FQNNGV. This CDR3 is built from 16 residues. Losses at the gene ends were 3 bases for V and 0 bases for J; bases not matched to a gene: 5. CDR3: CASSLTGELSTDTQYF. The CDR3 nucleotides read TGTGCCAGCAGCTTGACAGGGGAATTGAGCACAGATACGCAGTATTTT.

This clone was recorded only once. The V and J genes are TRBV28 and TRBJ1-5, with a tentative D call TRBD1 (5 bases). CDR3 size: 14 residues. Per germline, CDR1 MDHEN and CDR2 SYDVKM. Trimming cost V 3 bases and J 3 bases, with 9 bases left between them. The CDR3 sequence is CASSLGGTNQPQHF. DNA for the CDR3: TGTGCCAGCAGTTTGGGGGGGACCAATCAGCCCCAGCATTTT.

J is TRBJ2-7 and V is TRBV27; a weak D match, TRBD2 (6 bases). V gave up 3 bases and J gave up 4 bases, with 22 bases separating them. Germline V gene lookup returns CDR1 MNHEY and CDR2 SMNVEV (reference sequence). The CDR3 length is 17 residues. In nucleotides, the CDR3 is TGTGCCAGCAGTTTGAGGAGTCTTAGCGGCTCTCCGTACGAGCAGTACTTC. Its protein product is CASSLRSLSGSPYEQYF.

The chain recombines TRBV19 with TRBJ1-5, with D perhaps TRBD1 (6 bases). The CDR3 totals 15 residues. The germline CDR1 and CDR2 sequences are LNHDA and SQIVND (reference sequence). V was trimmed by 5 bases and J by 3 bases, leaving 14 bases between them. This CDR3 is CASSFLDRNNQPQHF. The CDR3, as DNA: TGTGCCAGTAGTTTTCTGGACAGAAACAATCAGCCCCAGCATTTT.

This clone was detected a few times. V gene TRBV5-1 combines with J gene TRBJ2-7; a possible D gene is TRBD1 (6 bases). Trimming took off 5 bases at V and 2 bases at J, with 23 bases between the two ends. CDR1 is SGHRS and CDR2 is YFSETQ in the germline V gene. The CDR3 runs to 17 residues. CDR3 sequence reads: CASSPAITSRGPYEQYF. CDR3 in DNA: TGCGCCAGCAGTCCTGCCATAACCTCCAGGGGACCCTACGAGCAGTACTTC.

This clone was counted a single time. The rearrangement links TRBV28 to TRBJ2-1, with 9 nucleotides matching TRBD1. Looked up from germline, CDR1 is MDHEN and CDR2 is SYDVKM. The ends lost 7 bases at V and 8 bases at J; junction bases unmatched: 15. CDR3 length equals 16 residues. The CDR3 DNA reads TGTGCCAGCACCCGGAGTGGGGGGACAGGGTTCGATGAGCAGTTCTTC. It specifies CASTRSGGTGFDEQFF.